Each of the 2 T cell receptor beta chains below was sequenced from the same sample in a study of vaccination effects on CD4 cells after COVID-19. Their antigens are not known. Clones were sequenced by immunoSEQ multiplex PCR, and TCRdb holds only the in-frame ones, with some missing. The data contain under 60,000 clones, 67% of them singletons. At the end of approximately 10 days of culture, CD4+ T cells were isolated. The sequencing used CD4+ T cells from PBMCs cultured without peptide, collected before COVID-19 vaccination. All receptors come from a human donor who received a COVID-19 vaccine.

DNA of the CDR3: TGTGCCAGCAGTGAATCGAGGGTGGTTAATGAAAAACTGTTTTTT. Translating gives CASSESRVVNEKLFF. The rearrangement links TRBV2 to TRBJ1-4; no firm D call. The germline V and J ends were trimmed by 2 bases and 4 bases, with 11 bases remaining between them. Germline lookup yields CDR1 SNHLY and CDR2 FYNNEI. The CDR3 contains 15 residues. The complete variable domain, with remaining parts taken from reference TRBV2 and TRBJ1-4, reads EPEVTQTPSHQVTQMGQEVILRCVPISNHLYFYWYRQILGQKVEFLVSFYNNEISEKSEIFDDQFSVERPDGSNFTLKIRSTKLEDSAMYFCASSESRVVNEKLFFGSGTQLSVL.

The CDR3 here is CASSHRREGYTF. CDR3 coding DNA: TGTGCCAGCAGCCATAGAAGAGAAGGCTACACCTTC. The chain couples TRBV3-1 (or the pseudogene TRBV3-2) to TRBJ1-2; D gene uncertain. Trimming pared 3 bases from V and 8 bases from J, leaving 10 bases between. Germline lookup yields CDR1 LGHDT and CDR2 YNNKEL (reference sequence). CDR3 length equals 12 residues.